The 25 T cell receptor beta chains below were found in one sample sequenced in a study of T cell changes during pregnancy in multiple sclerosis. Generated by immunoSEQ multiplex PCR, the TCRdb table keeps only in-frame clones and is missing some. Of roughly 70,000 clones listed, 90% to 95% are singletons. The sequences come from peripheral blood, collected in the third trimester of pregnancy. The receptors stem from a female donor with multiple sclerosis, enrolled in a pregnancy study.

This chain uses TRBV7-9 with TRBJ1-4, with D maybe TRBD1 (6 bases). This CDR3 contains 15 residues. Germline V lookup: CDR1 SEHNR, CDR2 FQNEAQ (reference sequence). With 3 bases removed from V and 7 bases from J, the gap between germline ends came to 15 bases. The CDR3 nucleotides are TGTGCCAGCAGCTTCCGGGCCAAAGGGGGTGAAAAACTGTTTTTT. Translated: CASSFRAKGGEKLFF.

In this sample, this clone turned up once. This chain joins TRBV18 and TRBJ2-3; 7 bases are a match to TRBD1. Germline-derived CDR1 and CDR2 are KGHSH and LQKENI. The ends lost 3 bases at V and 3 bases at J; junction bases unmatched: 9. This CDR3 spans 16 amino acids. The CDR3 DNA reads TGTGCCAGCTCACCGATGACAGGGTCGGGGACAGATACGCAGTATTTT. Its translation is CASSPMTGSGTDTQYF.

The chain combines TRBV12-5 with TRBJ2-3; TRBD2 aligns across 12 bases. The junction had 5 bases not matched to a gene; V was cut back by 1 base and J by 6 bases. The germline CDR1 and CDR2 sequences are LGHNT and FRNRAP. The CDR3 is 16 residues long. The CDR3 DNA sequence: TGTGCTAGTGGTTTGGGACTAGCGGGGGCTATCGATACGCAGTATTTT. Protein sequence: CASGLGLAGAIDTQYF. Full variable domain (remainder filled in from reference TRBV12-5 and TRBJ2-3): DARVTQTPRHKVTEMGQEVTMRCQPILGHNTVFWYRQTMMQGLELLAYFRNRAPLDDSGMPKDRFSAEMPDATLATLKIQPSEPRDSAVYFCASGLGLAGAIDTQYFGPGTRLTVL.

This clone showed up just a few times. The J gene is TRBJ2-7, the V gene TRBV7-6, with D perhaps matching TRBD2 (5 bases). V shed 5 bases and J shed 6 bases, with 11 bases lying between them. The CDR3 has 12 amino acids. Germline V gene sequence: CDR1 SGHVS, CDR2 FNYEAQ. The DNA for the CDR3 is TGTGCCAGCAGCCCGGGGTCTTTCGAGCAGTACTTC. Translation: CASSPGSFEQYF.

J is TRBJ2-7 and V is TRBV5-4, with D possibly TRBD1 on 6 matching bases. Between the trimmed V and J ends, which lost 2 bases and 7 bases, there was a span of 13 bases. The V gene's germline CDR1 is SGHNT and CDR2 YYREEE (reference sequence). The CDR3 has 13 residues. Here the CDR3 DNA reads TGTGCCAGCAGCTTAGGGGGTTTTGAAGAGCAGTACTTC. Encoded protein: CASSLGGFEEQYF.

The V gene is TRBV5-1, the J gene TRBJ2-1; TRBD2 matches at 12 bases. The germline gives CDR1 SGHRS, CDR2 YFSETQ. The length of the CDR3 is 15 residues. V was pared by 4 bases and J by 7 bases, with 6 bases of the junction left unmatched. The CDR3 DNA reads TGCGCCAGCAGCCCAGGACTAGCGGGAAAAAATGAGCAGTTCTTC. It encodes CASSPGLAGKNEQFF.

The chain joins TRBV2 to TRBJ2-2; the match to TRBD2 covers 9 bases. The CDR3 extends over 15 amino acids. Germline V gene sequence: CDR1 SNHLY, CDR2 FYNNEI. J lost 6 bases, V lost 4 bases, and 6 bases had no gene match. The CDR3 region is CASSGVAGVSGELFF. CDR3 nucleotide sequence: TGTGCCAGCAGTGGGGTAGCGGGAGTTTCCGGGGAGCTGTTTTTT.

The chain recombines TRBV4-3 with TRBJ2-6; 8 positions match TRBD1. Germline CDR1 is LGHNA and CDR2 is YSLEER. After removal of 0 bases from V and 0 bases from J, the junction contained 13 bases not matched to a gene. The CDR3 runs 21 residues. In DNA, the CDR3 is TGCGCCAGCAGCCAAGACACGGGACAGGTGATTTCCCTCTCTGGGGCCAACGTCCTGACTTTC. Encoded protein: CASSQDTGQVISLSGANVLTF.

V is TRBV7-9 and J is TRBJ1-5; D unclear. CDR1 and CDR2 (germline): SEHNR, FQNEAQ (reference sequence). CDR3 length equals 13 residues. V was trimmed by 6 bases and J by 4 bases, leaving 10 bases between them. DNA of the CDR3: TGTGCCAGCAGTCAAGAGTATAATCAGCCCCAGCATTTT. Translating it yields CASSQEYNQPQHF.

The chain combines TRBV28 with TRBJ2-3; 10 bases map to TRBD2. Germline V gene lookup returns CDR1 MDHEN and CDR2 SYDVKM. The CDR3 runs 14 residues. V dropped 5 bases and J dropped 14; count of bases not matched to a gene: 13. CDR3 DNA: TGTGCCAGCAGTGAAACATTCCTAGCGGGAGAGACGTATTTT. Amino acids: CASSETFLAGETYF.

The chain has TRBV2 and TRBJ2-7, with D perhaps TRBD2 (5 bases). Trimming left V 8 bases short and J 3 bases short, with 8 bases between. Germline assignment: CDR1 SNHLY and CDR2 FYNNEI. This CDR3 has 11 amino acids. CDR3 coding DNA: TGTGCCAGCGGAGGCAACTACGAGCAGTACTTC. This translates into CASGGNYEQYF.

The V gene is TRBV7-9, the J gene TRBJ2-3; TRBD2 agrees at 14 bases. This CDR3 comprises 16 residues. V was clipped by 5 bases and J by 6 bases; unmatched bases: 7. Germline CDR1 is SEHNR and CDR2 is FQNEAQ (reference sequence). CDR3 nucleotides: TGTGCCAGCAGCCTGACTAGCGGGAGGGCGACGGATACGCAGTATTTT. It is translated as CASSLTSGRATDTQYF.

The genes are TRBV9 and TRBJ2-1, with 14 nucleotides matching TRBD2. The germline CDR1 and CDR2 sequences are SGDLS and YYNGEE. Germline trimming cut 4 bases from V and 10 bases from J; bases unmatched to any gene: 7. CDR3 size: 15 residues. The CDR3 sequence is CASSKGTSGSGEQFF. The CDR3 bases are TGTGCCAGCAGCAAAGGGACTAGCGGGAGCGGGGAGCAGTTCTTC.

Only one count was recorded for this clone. J is TRBJ2-3 and V is TRBV7-7; D unresolved. CDR1 and CDR2 (germline): SSHAT, FNYEAQ (reference sequence). Trimming stripped 3 bases from V and 6 bases from J, with 10 bases between. There are 13 residues in the CDR3. CDR3 sequence: CASSFDFLDTQYF. DNA for the CDR3: TGTGCCAGCAGCTTTGACTTTCTGGATACGCAGTATTTT.

V is TRBV10-3 and J is TRBJ2-5; 11 bases fit TRBD1. This CDR3 contains 14 residues. CDR1 ENHRY and CDR2 SYGVKD come from the germline V gene. V lost 6 bases and J lost 7; bases outside the gene matches: 7. CDR3 nucleotide sequence: TGTGCCATCAGCGGGACAGGGGGGGTGGGGACCCAGTACTTC. Amino acid sequence: CAISGTGGVGTQYF.

This clone came up once. This rearrangement joins TRBV14 to TRBJ1-2, with D unresolved. This CDR3 contains 15 residues. Germline CDR1 and CDR2: SGHDN and FVKESK. Between the trimmed V and J ends, which lost 4 bases and 2 bases, there was a span of 14 bases. The CDR3 region is CASSLDGGRNYGYTF. CDR3 nucleotide sequence: TGTGCCAGCAGCCTTGACGGAGGGAGGAACTATGGCTACACCTTC.

The chain links TRBV28 to TRBJ2-1, with TRBD2 identical over 9 bases. Germline CDR1 reads MDHEN; CDR2 reads SYDVKM. This CDR3 contains 15 residues. The V gene end was trimmed by 7 bases and the J gene end by 5 bases; junction bases not matched to a gene: 9. DNA for the CDR3: TGTGCCAGCACGAAGGGGACTAGCCGAAACAATGAGCAGTTCTTC. It specifies CASTKGTSRNNEQFF.

This clone was detected only once. This rearrangement joins TRBV12-5 to TRBJ2-7; no reliable D call. V lost 2 bases and J lost 0, with 17 bases in between. This CDR3 region has 17 residues. Germline CDR1 LGHNT, CDR2 FRNRAP. The DNA of the CDR3 is TGTGCTAGTGGTTTGTCCCTACCCCCTCCCCACTCCTACGAGCAGTACTTC. Protein product: CASGLSLPPPHSYEQYF.

This chain joins TRBV5-5 and TRBJ1-1, with TRBD1 matching 7 bases. After removal of 7 bases from V and 2 bases from J, the junction contained 5 bases not matched to a gene. CDR1 SGHKS and CDR2 YYEKEE come from the germline V gene (reference sequence). The CDR3 sequence is 13 residues long. In nucleotides, the CDR3 is TGTGCCAGCGGCAGACAGGGAAACACTGAAGCTTTCTTT. Amino acid sequence: CASGRQGNTEAFF.

The V gene is TRBV7-3, the J gene TRBJ2-1, with 9 bases lining up with TRBD2. Germline-derived CDR1 and CDR2 are SGHTA and FQGTGA. Trimming at V came to 5 bases and at J to 5 bases, leaving 10 bases not matched to a gene. This CDR3 region has 16 residues. Written as DNA, the CDR3 is TGTGCCAGCAGCAGTACCGGACTAGCGTTGGACAATGAGCAGTTCTTC. It yields the protein CASSSTGLALDNEQFF.

The chain joins TRBV28 to TRBJ1-5; 12 nucleotides agree with TRBD1. Trimming at V came to 5 bases and at J to 2 bases, leaving 7 bases not matched to a gene. The CDR3 has 17 amino acids. CDR1 is MDHEN, CDR2 SYDVKM, per germline. The CDR3 is CASSQSGTGGRNQPQHF. The CDR3 DNA reads TGTGCCAGCAGTCAATCCGGGACAGGGGGCCGCAATCAGCCCCAGCATTTT.

V usage is TRBV11-1 and J usage is TRBJ2-5, with a weak D call TRBD1 (5 bases). This CDR3 has 13 amino acids. Germline V lookup: CDR1 SGHAT, CDR2 FQDESV (reference sequence). Trimming pared 5 bases from V and 2 bases from J, leaving 9 bases between. Here the CDR3 reads CASSGDRQETQYF. DNA for the CDR3: TGTGCCAGCAGCGGTGACAGACAAGAGACCCAGTACTTC.

This chain links TRBV5-4 with TRBJ1-3, with 10 bases identical to TRBD1. There are 14 residues in the CDR3. The germline CDR1 and CDR2 sequences are SGHNT and YYREEE (reference sequence). V lost 4 bases, J lost 6 bases, and 4 bases stayed unmatched. CDR3 sequence (DNA): TGTGCCAGCAGCCTAGGGACAGGGGAAAACACCATATATTTT. It is translated as CASSLGTGENTIYF.

This rearrangement joins TRBV27 to TRBJ2-7; D is uncertain. This CDR3 has 13 amino acids. The V gene lost 2 bases and the J gene lost 1 base, with 6 bases spanning the gap. Germline V gene sequence: CDR1 MNHEY, CDR2 SMNVEV (reference sequence). As DNA, the CDR3 is TGTGCCAGCAGTTTACAGGTGTCCTACGAGCAGTACTTC. Translating it yields CASSLQVSYEQYF.

This clone has just one count. In DNA, the CDR3 is TGTGCCAGCAGCTTAGCGAATGCAGCCGGGGAGCTGTTTTTT. Translated, it gives CASSLANAAGELFF. The rearrangement uses TRBV7-2 and TRBJ2-2, with no clear D. Trimming removed 0 bases at V and 6 bases at J, with 8 bases between. Germline loops: CDR1 SGHTA, CDR2 FQGNSA. CDR3 length: 14 residues.